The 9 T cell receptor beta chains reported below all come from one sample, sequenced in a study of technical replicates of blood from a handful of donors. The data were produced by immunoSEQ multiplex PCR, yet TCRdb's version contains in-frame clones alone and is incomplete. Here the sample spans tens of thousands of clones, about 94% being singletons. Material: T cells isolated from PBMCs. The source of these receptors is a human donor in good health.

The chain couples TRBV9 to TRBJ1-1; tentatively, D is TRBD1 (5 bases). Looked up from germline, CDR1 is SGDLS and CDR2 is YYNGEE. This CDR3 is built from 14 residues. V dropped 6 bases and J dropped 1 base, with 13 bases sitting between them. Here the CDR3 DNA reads TGTGCCAGCACCCTAGCCGGGGGGAACACTGAAGCTTTCTTT. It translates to CASTLAGGNTEAFF.

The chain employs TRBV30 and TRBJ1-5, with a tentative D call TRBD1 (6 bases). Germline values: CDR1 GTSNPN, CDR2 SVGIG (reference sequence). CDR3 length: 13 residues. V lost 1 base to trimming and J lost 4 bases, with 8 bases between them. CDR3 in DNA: TGTGCCTGGAGTGCAGGGGCGAATCAGCCCCAGCATTTT. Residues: CAWSAGANQPQHF. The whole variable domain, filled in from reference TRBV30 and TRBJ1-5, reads SQTIHQWPATLVQPVGSPLSLECTVEGTSNPNLYWYRQAAGRGLQLLFYSVGIGQISSEVPQNLSASRPQDRQFILSSKKLLLSDSGFYLCAWSAGANQPQHFGDGTRLSIL.

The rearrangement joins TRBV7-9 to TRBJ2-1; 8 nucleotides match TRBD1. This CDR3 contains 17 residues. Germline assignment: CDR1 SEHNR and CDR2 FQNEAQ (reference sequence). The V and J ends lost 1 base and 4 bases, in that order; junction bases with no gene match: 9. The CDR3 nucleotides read TGTGCCAGCAGCTTAGTGCAGGGGGCCCGGGGGTACAATGAGCAGTTCTTC. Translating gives CASSLVQGARGYNEQFF.

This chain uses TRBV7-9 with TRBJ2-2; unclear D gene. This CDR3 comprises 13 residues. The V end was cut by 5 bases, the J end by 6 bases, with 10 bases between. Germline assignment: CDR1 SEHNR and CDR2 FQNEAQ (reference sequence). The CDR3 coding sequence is TGTGCCAGCAGCCCAGACAATCCCGGGGAGCTGTTTTTT. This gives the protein CASSPDNPGELFF.

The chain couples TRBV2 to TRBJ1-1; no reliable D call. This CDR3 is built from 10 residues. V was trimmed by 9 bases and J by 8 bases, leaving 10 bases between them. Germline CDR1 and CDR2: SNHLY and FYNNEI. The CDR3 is CASRGGEAFF. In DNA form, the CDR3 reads TGTGCCAGTCGCGGCGGCGAAGCTTTCTTT.

DNA of the CDR3: TGTGCCAGTAATCCCAATTCAGGGGATGGCTACACCTTC. Translated, it gives CASNPNSGDGYTF. V gene TRBV19 combines with J gene TRBJ1-2, with D tentatively TRBD1 (6 bases). Germline CDR1 and CDR2: LNHDA and SQIVND (reference sequence). The CDR3 sequence is 13 residues long. V was clipped by 7 bases and J by 6 bases, with 15 bases between them. Using reference TRBV19 and TRBJ1-2 for the parts outside the CDR3, the full variable domain is DGGITQSPKYLFRKEGQNVTLSCEQNLNHDAMYWYRQDPGQGLRLIYYSQIVNDFQKGDIAEGYSVSREKKESFPLTVTSAQKNPTAFYLCASNPNSGDGYTFGSGTRLTVV.

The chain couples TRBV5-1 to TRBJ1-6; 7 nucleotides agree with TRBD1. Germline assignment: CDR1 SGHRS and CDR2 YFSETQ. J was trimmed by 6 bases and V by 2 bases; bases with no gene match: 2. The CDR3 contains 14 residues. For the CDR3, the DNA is TGCGCCAGCAGCTTCACAGGGGTTAATTCACCCCTCCACTTT. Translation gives CASSFTGVNSPLHF.

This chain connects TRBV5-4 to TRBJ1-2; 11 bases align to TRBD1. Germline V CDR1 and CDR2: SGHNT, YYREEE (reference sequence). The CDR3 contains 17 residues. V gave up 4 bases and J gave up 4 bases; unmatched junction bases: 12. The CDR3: CASSVDNRDRGVYGYTF. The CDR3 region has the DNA TGTGCCAGCAGCGTAGATAACCGGGACAGGGGGGTCTATGGCTACACCTTC.

CDR3: CASSKGGTGQGLLSSGNTIYF. The CDR3 region has the DNA TGTGCCAGCAGCAAGGGGGGAACGGGACAGGGATTACTGAGCTCTGGAAACACCATATATTTT. This rearrangement joins TRBV21-1 to TRBJ1-3; TRBD1 is taken as the D call from the table, unchecked against the DNA. TRBV21-1 is given as a pseudogene. This CDR3 has 21 residues.